This T cell receptor beta chain appears in the sequencing data of a study of blood T cell repertoires in COVID-19. Overall study context: The samples span acute and convalescent COVID-19 from the United States, Italy and Spain. In each case, the material was cDNA or gDNA derived from T cells, B-cell-depleted T cells, or PBMCs.

Study processing details: Reference gene primer amplification yielded estimated nucleated cell counts. Using immunoSEQ multiplex PCR, the repertoire was profiled, and TCRdb retains in-frame clones only, with some absent. The V and J calls and clone size come from that table; D and trimming were worked out from the DNA. In the table there are about 59,000 clones, 73% of which are singletons. The CDR3 sequence is 15 residues long. Germline V gene data show CDR1 as MDHEN and CDR2 as SYDVKM. V lost 6 bases and J 11 bases, leaving 20 bases between the germline ends. This clone appeared a few times. This TCR came from a woman between 45 and 65 years old with active or convalescent COVID-19. The chain carries TRBV28 and TRBJ1-6; D remains unclear. Sequencing input: peripheral blood. The CDR3 bases are TGTGCCAGCAGAGAGGAGGGTGGCGAGGGCCCACCCCTCCACTTT. This encodes CASREEGGEGPPLHF.